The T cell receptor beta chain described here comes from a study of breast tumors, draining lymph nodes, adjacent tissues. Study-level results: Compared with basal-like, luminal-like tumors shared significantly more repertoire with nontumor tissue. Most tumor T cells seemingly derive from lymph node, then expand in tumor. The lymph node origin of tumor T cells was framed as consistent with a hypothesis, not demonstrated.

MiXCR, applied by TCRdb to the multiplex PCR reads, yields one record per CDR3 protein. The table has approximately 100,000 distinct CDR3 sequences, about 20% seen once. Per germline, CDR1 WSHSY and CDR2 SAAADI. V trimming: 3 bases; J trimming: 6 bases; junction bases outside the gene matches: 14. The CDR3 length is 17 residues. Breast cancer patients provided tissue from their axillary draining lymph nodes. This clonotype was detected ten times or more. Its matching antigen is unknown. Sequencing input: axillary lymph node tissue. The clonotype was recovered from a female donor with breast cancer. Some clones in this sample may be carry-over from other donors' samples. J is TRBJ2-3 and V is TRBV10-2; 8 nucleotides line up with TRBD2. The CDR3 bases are TGCGCCAGCAGTGAAGTTCCGCCTAGCGGGTGGGAGGATACGCAGTATTTT. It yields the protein CASSEVPPSGWEDTQYF.